This TCR beta chain appears in the sequencing data of a study of cytomegalovirus exposure and HLA in healthy donors. Study details: In terms of ancestry, the Caucasian-associated cluster contained 75% to 90% of the roughly 400 genotyped donors.

The V gene's germline CDR1 is SGHTA and CDR2 FQGNSA. The ends lost 2 bases at V and 5 bases at J; junction bases unmatched: 4. This CDR3 contains 15 residues. Researchers ran the PCR with 60 Vbeta and 13 Jbeta primers. TCRdb keeps only in-frame clones here, not all; method: immunoSEQ multiplex PCR. Of 95,000 to 150,000 clones listed, more than 75% are singletons. Comment on this clone: The antigen is not known.

Each donor was nominally healthy when sampled (though unrecorded immune exposures were likely). Study-level findings and limits: An analysis done earlier found most TCR beta V segments productive about 87% or about 30% of the time. Indistinguishability led to the exclusion of some V segments, TRBV6-2 and TRBV6-3 included.

This chain joins TRBV7-2 and TRBJ2-2; TRBD1 matches at 8 bases. Sequencing used PBMCs. This clonotype was obtained from a woman aged 60 to 75 in good health and CMV-seropositive. Here the CDR3 DNA reads TGTGCCAGCAGCTTACAGGGGGCATGGACCGGGGAGCTGTTTTTT. This sequence encodes CASSLQGAWTGELFF.